One T cell receptor beta chain is described in this entry. At one end, the junction sequence differs from germline, possibly due to a read error. This specimen belongs to a study of identical twins. Via MiXCR, TCRdb re-called the 5' RACE reads, giving one row per CDR3 protein. Among some 660,000 distinct CDR3 sequences listed, around 8.6% were seen once. CDR1 is SSHAT, CDR2 FNYEAQ, per germline (reference sequence). The CDR3 has 16 residues. The same sample was also studied in work on yellow fever vaccine responses in identical twins.

The TCR sequence derives from a woman younger than 30 in good health. The chain joins TRBV7-7 to TRBJ1-2, with no clear D. Material for sequencing was PBMCs. The CDR3 coding sequence is TGTGCTAGCAGCTTAGCTTTTAGGGTGCAAGGCTATGGCTACACCTTC. Residues: CASSLAFRVQGYGYTF.